The rows below give T cell receptor beta chains drawn from one sample of a study of T cell changes during pregnancy in multiple sclerosis. The repertoire was sequenced with immunoSEQ multiplex PCR; TCRdb's copy has only in-frame clones and lacks some. The sample includes under 55,000 clones, 94% of them seen just once. Sequenced material: CD4+ T cells from peripheral blood mononuclear cells, taken in the third trimester of pregnancy. The receptors were sampled from a female donor with multiple sclerosis, enrolled in a pregnancy study. Each CDR3 is given with its conserved first and last residue. D genes are given only for firm matches. Where a row states a size, it is once, few, many or the class of an expanded clone; other rows omit it.

V	D	length	J	size	CDR3	DNA
TRBV7-2	NA	11	TRBJ2-3	NA	CAGERGDTQYF	TGTGCCGGGGAGAGAGGAGATACGCAGTATTTT
TRBV19	NA	15	TRBJ1-2	NA	CASSIRGLRNYGYTF	TGTGCCAGTAGTATTCGAGGATTACGTAACTATGGCTACACCTTC
TRBV5-6	TRBD2	16	TRBJ2-3	NA	CASSFGLDPSTDTQYF	TGTGCCAGCAGCTTCGGACTAGACCCTAGCACAGATACGCAGTATTTT
TRBV15	TRBD1	16	TRBJ2-3	once	CATSKSRDRGSDTQYF	TGTGCCACCAGCAAATCCCGGGACAGGGGTTCGGATACGCAGTATTTT
TRBV4-3	NA	14	TRBJ1-4	NA	CASSRTVTNEKLFF	TGCGCCAGCAGCCGGACAGTTACTAATGAAAAACTGTTTTTT
TRBV6-1	NA	15	TRBJ2-1	NA	CASSEEGRVGHEQFF	TGTGCCAGCAGTGAAGAAGGCAGGGTGGGGCATGAGCAGTTCTTC
TRBV11-3	TRBD1	11	TRBJ1-1	NA	CASSRGRRAFF	TGTGCCAGCAGCAGGGGGCGCAGAGCTTTCTTT
TRBV28	TRBD2	14	TRBJ2-7	NA	CASSFQRELYEQYF	TGTGCCAGCAGTTTCCAGCGGGAGCTATACGAGCAGTACTTC
TRBV6-5	NA	14	TRBJ2-2	NA	CASRTLRATGELFF	TGTGCCAGCAGGACGCTCAGGGCTACCGGGGAGCTGTTTTTT
TRBV2	TRBD2	15	TRBJ2-1	NA	CASKTSGSSYNEQFF	TGTGCCAGCAAGACTAGCGGGAGCTCCTACAATGAGCAGTTCTTC
TRBV9	TRBD1	18	TRBJ1-2	once	CASSVTPQGARGGGGYTF	TGTGCCAGCAGCGTAACCCCGCAGGGGGCGAGGGGTGGGGGTGGCTACACCTTC
TRBV2	NA	13	TRBJ2-7	once	CASSEALGLGQYF	TGTGCCAGCAGTGAAGCGCTTGGGCTCGGGCAGTACTTC
TRBV7-8	TRBD2	16	TRBJ2-1	NA	CASSFPSGVSYNEQFF	TGTGCCAGCAGCTTCCCTAGCGGGGTCTCCTACAATGAGCAGTTCTTC
TRBV30	TRBD2	14	TRBJ2-7	NA	CAWNSGRSSYEQYF	TGTGCCTGGAATAGCGGGAGGAGCTCCTACGAGCAGTACTTC
TRBV5-5	NA	14	TRBJ2-5	once	CASSLEQIQETQYF	TGTGCCAGCAGCTTGGAACAGATTCAAGAGACCCAGTACTTC
TRBV6-1	NA	14	TRBJ2-7	NA	CASCPTRGAYEQYF	TGTGCCAGCTGTCCGACTAGGGGAGCCTACGAGCAGTACTTC
TRBV27	NA	14	TRBJ1-1	NA	CASSLGRRLTEAFF	TGTGCCAGCAGTTTAGGCCGGAGGCTCACTGAAGCTTTCTTT
TRBV13	NA	13	TRBJ1-5	NA	CASSLNTQQPQHF	TGTGCCAGCAGCTTAAACACGCAACAGCCCCAGCATTTT
TRBV9	TRBD1	15	TRBJ1-4	once	CASSPKQGEQEKLFF	TGTGCCAGCAGCCCAAAACAGGGGGAACAGGAAAAACTGTTTTTT